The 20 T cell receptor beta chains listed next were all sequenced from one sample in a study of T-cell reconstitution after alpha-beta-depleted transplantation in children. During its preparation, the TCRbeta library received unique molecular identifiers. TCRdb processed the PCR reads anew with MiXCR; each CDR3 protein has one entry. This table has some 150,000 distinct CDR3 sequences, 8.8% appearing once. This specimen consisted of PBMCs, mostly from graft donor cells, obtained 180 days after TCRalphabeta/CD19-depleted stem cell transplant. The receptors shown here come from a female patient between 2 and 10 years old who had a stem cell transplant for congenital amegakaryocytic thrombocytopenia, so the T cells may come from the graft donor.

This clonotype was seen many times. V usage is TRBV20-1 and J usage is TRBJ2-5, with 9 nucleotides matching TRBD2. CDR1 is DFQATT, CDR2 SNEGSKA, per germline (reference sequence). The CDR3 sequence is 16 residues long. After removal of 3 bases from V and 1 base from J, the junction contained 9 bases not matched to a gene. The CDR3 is CSASKLAGDLQETQYF. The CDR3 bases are TGCAGTGCTAGCAAATTAGCGGGGGACCTCCAAGAGACCCAGTACTTC.

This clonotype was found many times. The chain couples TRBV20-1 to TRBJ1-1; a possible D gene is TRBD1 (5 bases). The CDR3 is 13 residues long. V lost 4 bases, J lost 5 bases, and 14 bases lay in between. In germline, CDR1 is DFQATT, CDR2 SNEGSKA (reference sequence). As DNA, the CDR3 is TGCAGTGCTAAGGACGGCGGGGGAACTGAAGCTTTCTTT. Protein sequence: CSAKDGGGTEAFF.

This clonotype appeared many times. This chain's CDR3 is CASSHRKISGRASSGANVLTF. CDR3 DNA: TGTGCCAGCAGTCACCGAAAGATCAGCGGGAGGGCATCCTCTGGGGCCAACGTCCTGACTTTC. The rearrangement uses TRBV6-2 or TRBV6-3 and TRBJ2-6; TRBD2 aligns across 10 bases. V lost 5 bases and J lost 0; bases outside the gene matches: 16. The CDR3 length is 21 residues. Germline loops: CDR1 MNHEY, CDR2 SVGEGT.

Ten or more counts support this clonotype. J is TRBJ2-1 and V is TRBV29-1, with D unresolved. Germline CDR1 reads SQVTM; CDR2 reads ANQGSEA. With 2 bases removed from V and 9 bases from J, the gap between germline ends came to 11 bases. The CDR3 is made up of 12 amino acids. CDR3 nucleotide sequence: TGCAGCGTTGAAAAGCCAGCAGGTGAGCAGTTCTTC. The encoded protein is CSVEKPAGEQFF.

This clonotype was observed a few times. The CDR3 region is CASSLVVTASNQPQHF. CDR3 coding DNA: TGTGCCAGCAGCTTAGTTGTTACAGCTAGCAATCAGCCCCAGCATTTT. V usage is TRBV7-2 and J usage is TRBJ1-5; D gene uncertain. The germline V gene encodes CDR1 SGHTA and CDR2 FQGNSA. The CDR3 runs 16 residues. The V end was cut by 1 base, the J end by 0 bases, with 10 bases between.

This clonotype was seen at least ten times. CDR3 DNA: TGTGCCATCAGGGGGCCCGGGACAGGGGGCGTTGACGAGCAGTACTTC. This codes for CAIRGPGTGGVDEQYF. This chain uses TRBV10-3 with TRBJ2-7, with 12 nucleotides matching TRBD1. Looked up from germline, CDR1 is ENHRY and CDR2 is SYGVKD. CDR3 size: 16 residues. The trim removed 6 bases at V and 5 bases at J, leaving 11 bases unmatched.

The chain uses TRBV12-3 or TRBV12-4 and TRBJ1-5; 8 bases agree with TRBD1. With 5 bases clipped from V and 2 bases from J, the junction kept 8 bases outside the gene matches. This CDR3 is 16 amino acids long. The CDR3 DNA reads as TGTGCCAGCAGTCTTTGGGACAGGTGGCGCAATCAGCCCCAGCATTTT. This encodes CASSLWDRWRNQPQHF.

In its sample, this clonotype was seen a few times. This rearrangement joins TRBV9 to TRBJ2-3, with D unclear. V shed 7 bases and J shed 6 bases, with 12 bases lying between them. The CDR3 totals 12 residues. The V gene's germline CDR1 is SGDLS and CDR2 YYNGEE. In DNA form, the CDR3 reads TGTGCCAGCTCAGACCTGGGGGATACGCAGTATTTT. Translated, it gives CASSDLGDTQYF.

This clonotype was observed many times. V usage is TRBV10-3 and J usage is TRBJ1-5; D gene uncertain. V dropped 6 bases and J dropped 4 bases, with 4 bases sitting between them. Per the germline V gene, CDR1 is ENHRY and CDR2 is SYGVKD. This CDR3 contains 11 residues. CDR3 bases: TGTGCCATCAGCGCGAATCAGCCCCAGCATTTT. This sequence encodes CAISANQPQHF.

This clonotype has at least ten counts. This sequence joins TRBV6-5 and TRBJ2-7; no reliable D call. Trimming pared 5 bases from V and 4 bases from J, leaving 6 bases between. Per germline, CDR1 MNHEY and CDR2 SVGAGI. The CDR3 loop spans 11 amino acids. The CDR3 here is CASSRGYEQYF. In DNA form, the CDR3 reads TGTGCCAGCAGTCGTGGTTACGAGCAGTACTTC.

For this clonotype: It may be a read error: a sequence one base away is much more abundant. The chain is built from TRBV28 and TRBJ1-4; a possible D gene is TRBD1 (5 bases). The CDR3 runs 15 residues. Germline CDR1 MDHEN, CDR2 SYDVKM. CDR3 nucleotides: TGTTCCAGCAGTTTGGACACCCAACTCCTTGAAAAACTGTTTTTT. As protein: CSSSLDTQLLEKLFF.

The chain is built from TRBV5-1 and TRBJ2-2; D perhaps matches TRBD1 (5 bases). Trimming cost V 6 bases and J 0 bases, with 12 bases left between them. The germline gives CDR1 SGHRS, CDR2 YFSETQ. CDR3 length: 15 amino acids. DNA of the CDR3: TGCGCCAGCACCGGACAAGCCCCGAACACCGGGGAGCTGTTTTTT. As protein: CASTGQAPNTGELFF.

In DNA form, the CDR3 reads TGTGCCAGCAGCTCAGGGCGCCTCAGTCAGCCCCAGCATTTT. Its protein product is CASSSGRLSQPQHF. J is TRBJ1-5 and V is TRBV5-6; D might be TRBD1 (5 bases). The CDR3 totals 14 residues. The V and J ends lost 3 bases and 6 bases respectively, with 13 bases between them. The germline CDR1 and CDR2 sequences are SGHDT and YYEEEE.

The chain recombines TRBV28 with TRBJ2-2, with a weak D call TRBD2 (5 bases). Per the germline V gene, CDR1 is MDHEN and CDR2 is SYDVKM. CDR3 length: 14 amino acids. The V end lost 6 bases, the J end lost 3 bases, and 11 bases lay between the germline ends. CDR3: CASRPGIHTGELFF. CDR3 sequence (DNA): TGTGCCAGCAGGCCGGGGATCCACACCGGGGAGCTGTTTTTT.

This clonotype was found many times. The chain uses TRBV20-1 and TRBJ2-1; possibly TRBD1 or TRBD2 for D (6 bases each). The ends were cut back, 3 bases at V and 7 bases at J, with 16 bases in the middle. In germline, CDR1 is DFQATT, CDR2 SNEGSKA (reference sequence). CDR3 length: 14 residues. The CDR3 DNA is TGCAGTGCTAGGGAGGGGGGAAGGGGAAATGAGCAGTTCTTC. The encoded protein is CSAREGGRGNEQFF.

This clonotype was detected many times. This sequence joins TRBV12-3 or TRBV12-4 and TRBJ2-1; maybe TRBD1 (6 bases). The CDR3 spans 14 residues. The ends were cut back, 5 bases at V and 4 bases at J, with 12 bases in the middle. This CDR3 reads CASSPGTPYNEQFF. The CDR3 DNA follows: TGTGCCAGCAGTCCCGGGACACCGTACAATGAGCAGTTCTTC.

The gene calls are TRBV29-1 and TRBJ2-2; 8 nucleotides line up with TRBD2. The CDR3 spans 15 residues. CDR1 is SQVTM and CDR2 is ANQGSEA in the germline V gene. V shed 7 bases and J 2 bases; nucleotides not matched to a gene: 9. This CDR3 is CSAISSGSNTGELFF. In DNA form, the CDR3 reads TGCAGCGCGATATCAAGCGGGAGTAACACCGGGGAGCTGTTTTTT.

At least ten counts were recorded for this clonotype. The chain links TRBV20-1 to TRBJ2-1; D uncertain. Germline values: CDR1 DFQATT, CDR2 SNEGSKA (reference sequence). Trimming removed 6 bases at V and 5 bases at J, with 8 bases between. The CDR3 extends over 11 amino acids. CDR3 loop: CSAGRDNEQFF. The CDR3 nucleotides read TGCAGTGCGGGCCGGGACAATGAGCAGTTCTTC.

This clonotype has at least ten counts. CDR3 bases: TGTGCCAGCAGTTTAGTCTTACTCCCAGGGGGATCACCCCTCCACTTT. Its translation is CASSLVLLPGGSPLHF. V is TRBV12-3 or TRBV12-4 and J is TRBJ1-6; 7 nucleotides match TRBD1. The CDR3 contains 16 residues. V lost 1 base to trimming and J lost 10 bases; unmatched junction nucleotides: 10.

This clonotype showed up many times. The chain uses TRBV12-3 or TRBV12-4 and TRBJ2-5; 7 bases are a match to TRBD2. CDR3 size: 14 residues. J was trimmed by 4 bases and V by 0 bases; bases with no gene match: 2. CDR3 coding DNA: TGTGCCAGCAGTTTAGCGGGAGGGCCAGAGACCCAGTACTTC. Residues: CASSLAGGPETQYF.